A selection of T cell receptor beta chains follows, all from one sample in a study of control samples from healthy donors and cancer patients. Profiling relied on immunoSEQ multiplex PCR, and the TCRdb table lists in-frame clones only, not all of them. This sample contains about 190,000 clones. The sample taken for sequencing was blood. The receptors shown here come from a woman in her twenties or thirties in good health. CDR3s include the opening cysteine and the closing phenylalanine or tryptophan. A D gene is named only where the DNA matches it firmly.

J,D,V,DNA,CDR3
TRBJ2-2,TRBD1,TRBV6-5,TGTGCCAGCAGTTATGGGACAGGGCCCGGGGAGCTGTTTTTT,CASSYGTGPGELFF
TRBJ1-1,.,TRBV29-1,TGCAGCGTGCGACAGACGCTGAACACTGAAGCTTTCTTT,CSVRQTLNTEAFF
TRBJ1-1,TRBD1,TRBV28,TGTGCCAGCAGTTTATGGGGGACAGGGGTATTCACTGAAGCTTTCTTT,CASSLWGTGVFTEAFF
TRBJ1-3,.,TRBV7-9,TGTGCCAGCAGCTTAATGGGGGACACCATATATTTT,CASSLMGDTIYF
TRBJ1-1,.,TRBV6-4,TGTGCCAGCAGACGCCAATCCGGGGCCACTGAAGCTTTCTTT,CASRRQSGATEAFF
TRBJ2-7,TRBD1,TRBV7-9,TGTGCCAGCAGCCCGGGACAGGGAAGCTCCTACGAGCAGTACTTC,CASSPGQGSSYEQYF
TRBJ2-5,.,TRBV5-5,TGTGCCAGCAGCTTGGTAGAGGAGACCCAGTACTTC,CASSLVEETQYF
TRBJ1-4,.,TRBV5-1,TGCGCCAGCAGCTCGGCGAGAAGTGAAAAACTGTTTTTT,CASSSARSEKLFF
TRBJ1-1,.,TRBV3-1/TRBV3-2,TGTGCCAGCAGGACTAGCCGACAGGCGAACACTGAAGCTTTCTTT,CASRTSRQANTEAFF
TRBJ2-3,TRBD1,TRBV7-2,TGTGCCAGCAGACCAGAAGGGGCGAGGGGGCGCACAGATACGCAGTATTTT,CASRPEGARGRTDTQYF
TRBJ1-6,.,TRBV6-2/TRBV6-3,TGTGCCAGCAGTTACTTCCAGGGAGCCTCACCCCTCCACTTT,CASSYFQGASPLHF
TRBJ1-1,TRBD1,TRBV2,TGTGCCAGCAGCGGACAGGGGATTGAAGCTTTCTTT,CASSGQGIEAFF
TRBJ2-7,.,TRBV9,TGTGCCAGCAGCGCCGGGACCTCGCCCCGGGACGAGCAGTACTTC,CASSAGTSPRDEQYF
TRBJ1-5,.,TRBV3-1/TRBV3-2,TGTGCCAGCAGCCAGCGGGGGGGCGAGCCCCAGCATTTT,CASSQRGGEPQHF
TRBJ1-4,TRBD1,TRBV5-1,TGCGCCAGCATCGGGCGGGACAGCCAAGTGGGTGATGAAAAACTGTTTTTT,CASIGRDSQVGDEKLFF
TRBJ2-2,.,TRBV5-1,TGCGCCAGCCGTCCGGGCGATTCCAACACCGGGGAGCTGTTTTTT,CASRPGDSNTGELFF
TRBJ1-1,.,TRBV5-8,TGTGCCAGCAGCTTGCGACAGGTTCAGAACACTGAAGCTTTCTTT,CASSLRQVQNTEAFF
TRBJ1-2,.,TRBV19,TGTGCCAGTAGTCTCGGCGGAAGGCCTAACTATGGCTACACCTTC,CASSLGGRPNYGYTF
TRBJ1-6,.,TRBV5-6,TGTGCCAGCAGCTTGGTCCACTCCGGACTCCACTTT,CASSLVHSGLHF
TRBJ2-1,TRBD2,TRBV27,TGTGCCAGCAGTTTGGCTAGCGGGGGGAACAATGAGCAGTTCTTC,CASSLASGGNNEQFF
TRBJ2-1,TRBD2,TRBV28,TGTGCCAGCAGTTTCCCCTTAGCGGGAGACTCCTACAATGAGCAGTTCTTC,CASSFPLAGDSYNEQFF
TRBJ2-3,.,TRBV5-8,TGTGCCACCCTTTGGGGGCCCGCCACAGATACGCAGTATTTT,CATLWGPATDTQYF